The 14 T cell receptor beta chains below all came from one sample that was sequenced in a study of T-cell reconstitution after alpha-beta-depleted transplantation in children. Preparing the TCRbeta library involved the use of unique molecular identifiers. TCRdb passed the PCR reads through MiXCR, listing each CDR3 protein once. The profile shows 900,000 or so distinct CDR3 sequences, roughly 16% of them singletons. The sample consisted of PBMCs, mostly from graft donor cells, taken 360 days after TCRalphabeta/CD19-depleted stem cell transplant. The receptor source for this set is a male patient between 10 and 17 years old who had a stem cell transplant for acute lymphoblastic leukemia, so the T cells may come from the graft donor.

The chain couples TRBV20-1 to TRBJ2-4, with a possible D match to TRBD2 (5 bases). Trimming pared 5 bases from V and 6 bases from J, leaving 17 bases between. This CDR3 region has 14 residues. Germline CDR1 DFQATT, CDR2 SNEGSKA (reference sequence). CDR3 amino acids: CSAYLRGVGNIQYF. In DNA form, the CDR3 reads TGCAGTGCTTATCTTCGGGGAGTTGGAAACATTCAGTACTTC.

This clonotype was seen a few times. This chain joins TRBV5-6 and TRBJ2-5; perhaps TRBD2 as D (5 bases). This CDR3 spans 15 amino acids. CDR1 is SGHDT, CDR2 YYEEEE, per germline. V lost 0 bases and J lost 0, with 9 bases in between. The DNA of the CDR3 is TGTGCCAGCAGCTTGGTTTGGAGGTACCAAGAGACCCAGTACTTC. This gives the protein CASSLVWRYQETQYF.

The chain uses TRBV5-1 and TRBJ2-7; D is perhaps TRBD1 or TRBD2 (5 bases each). V lost 4 bases and J lost 3, with 11 bases in between. The CDR3 sequence is 13 residues long. The germline V gene has CDR1 SGHRS and CDR2 YFSETQ. CDR3: CASSRDLLYEQYF. The CDR3, as DNA: TGCGCCAGCAGCCGGGACCTCCTCTACGAGCAGTACTTC.

The chain uses TRBV6-5 and TRBJ1-6; the D is unclear. V was trimmed by 2 bases and J by 5 bases, leaving 7 bases between them. Germline CDR1 is MNHEY and CDR2 is SVGAGI. The CDR3 runs to 14 residues. CDR3 bases: TGTGCCAGCAGTTACGTCGGAAATAATTCACCCCTCCACTTT. Its translation: CASSYVGNNSPLHF.

This rearrangement joins TRBV3-1 to TRBJ1-3; D is uncertain. Trimming removed 5 bases at V and 0 bases at J, with 5 bases between. The germline V gene encodes CDR1 LGHDT and CDR2 YNNKEL (reference sequence). The CDR3 contains 13 residues. This CDR3 is CASSGDSGNTIYF. CDR3 DNA sequence: TGTGCCAGCAGCGGCGACTCTGGAAACACCATATATTTT.

The V gene is TRBV25-1, the J gene TRBJ2-6, with a possible D match to TRBD2 (6 bases). Germline V gene sequence: CDR1 MGHDK, CDR2 SYGVNS. V dropped 8 bases and J dropped 4 bases, with 15 bases sitting between them. The CDR3 length is 15 residues. The CDR3 spells CASARLVAGANVLTF. The CDR3 DNA follows: TGTGCCAGCGCCAGACTAGTAGCGGGGGCCAACGTCCTGACTTTC.

The sample holds a few counts of this clonotype. The rearrangement uses TRBV19 and TRBJ2-6, with D unclear. This CDR3 contains 15 residues. Germline CDR1 reads LNHDA; CDR2 reads SQIVND (reference sequence). V gave up 1 base and J gave up 0 bases, with 4 bases separating them. The chain's CDR3 is CASSIAGSGANVLTF. The DNA for the CDR3 is TGTGCCAGTAGTATAGCCGGCTCTGGGGCCAACGTCCTGACTTTC. The entire variable domain, with the rest obtained from reference TRBV19 and TRBJ2-6, is as follows: DGGITQSPKYLFRKEGQNVTLSCEQNLNHDAMYWYRQDPGQGLRLIYYSQIVNDFQKGDIAEGYSVSREKKESFPLTVTSAQKNPTAFYLCASSIAGSGANVLTFGAGSRLTVL.

Comment on this clonotype: The germline gene is not matched at one end of the junction; a read error may be the cause. The chain uses TRBV11-2 and TRBJ2-2, with 7 bases matching TRBD1. Germline V gene data show CDR1 as SGHAT and CDR2 as FQNNGV. This CDR3 is 17 amino acids long. This CDR3 is CASSPQKAGGNTVELFF. The CDR3 DNA sequence: TGTGCCAGCAGTCCTCAGAAGGCAGGGGGAAACACCGTGGAGCTGTTTTTT.

This clonotype was counted only a few times. The J gene is TRBJ2-3, the V gene TRBV6-1; TRBD2 might be the D (6 bases). Germline V lookup: CDR1 MNHNS, CDR2 SASEGT. The length of the CDR3 is 13 residues. V lost 6 bases and J lost 4, with 11 bases in between. The DNA for the CDR3 is TGTGCCAGCAGAGAACTAGCTGCAGATACGCAGTATTTT. Amino acid sequence: CASRELAADTQYF.

This chain joins TRBV4-2 and TRBJ2-7, with unresolved D. The CDR3 length is 14 residues. Trimming took 2 bases from V and 1 from J, leaving 9 bases between them. Germline CDR1 reads LGHNA; CDR2 reads YNFKEQ. CDR3: CASSQKTSSYEQYF. The CDR3 coding sequence is TGTGCCAGCAGCCAAAAGACGTCTTCCTACGAGCAGTACTTC.

This clonotype was counted between two and nine times. The chain recombines TRBV7-2 with TRBJ2-5, with D hard to call. Germline V lookup: CDR1 SGHTA, CDR2 FQGNSA. Trimming removed 4 bases at V and 1 base at J, with 10 bases between. The length of the CDR3 is 14 residues. The CDR3 loop reads CASSSPMGQETQYF. CDR3 DNA sequence: TGTGCCAGCAGCTCTCCGATGGGCCAAGAGACCCAGTACTTC.

The chain combines TRBV19 with TRBJ1-4; a possible D gene is TRBD1 (5 bases). V was cut by 2 bases and J by 4 bases, with 11 bases left in between. This CDR3 region has 15 residues. The germline CDR1 and CDR2 sequences are LNHDA and SQIVND (reference sequence). CDR3 sequence reads: CASSISGLDNEKLFF. The CDR3 coding sequence is TGTGCCAGTAGTATATCAGGGTTGGATAATGAAAAACTGTTTTTT.

The chain is built from TRBV18 and TRBJ2-1; 9 nucleotides align to TRBD2. Germline V gene sequence: CDR1 KGHSH, CDR2 LQKENI. The CDR3 is 16 residues long. V shed 3 bases and J 5 bases; nucleotides not matched to a gene: 8. This chain's CDR3 is CASSPASGRWDNEQFF. Here the CDR3 DNA reads TGTGCCAGCTCACCCGCAAGCGGGAGGTGGGACAATGAGCAGTTCTTC.

V usage is TRBV11-1 and J usage is TRBJ2-3; 7 bases agree with TRBD2. The CDR3 spans 15 residues. Trimming removed 4 bases from V and 2 bases from J; junction bases left unmatched: 6. Looked up from germline, CDR1 is SGHAT and CDR2 is FQDESV (reference sequence). CDR3 region: CASSSGRSTTDTQYF. The CDR3 DNA sequence: TGTGCCAGCAGCTCCGGGAGGTCTACCACAGATACGCAGTATTTT.